A selection of T cell receptor beta chains follows, all from one sample in a study of shared clonotypes between healthy human individuals. Clones were sequenced by immunoSEQ multiplex PCR, and TCRdb holds only the in-frame ones, with some missing. The table records just under 350,000 clones, less than 85% of them present only once. Specimen: memory CD4+ T cells sorted from blood. Every receptor here comes from a man aged 25-45 years in good health. CDR3s include the opening cysteine and the closing phenylalanine or tryptophan. The D gene is left open where the match is weak. Clone size appears in some rows only: once, few, many, or a class for an expanded clone.

D,J,size,V,CDR3,DNA
NA,TRBJ2-3,NA,TRBV18,CASSQLPGEYTDTQYF,TGTGCCAGCTCCCAACTACCAGGGGAATACACAGATACGCAGTATTTT
NA,TRBJ2-1,NA,TRBV7-2,CASSPGSYNEQFF,TGTGCCAGCAGCCCCGGGTCCTACAATGAGCAGTTCTTC
TRBD1,TRBJ2-2,NA,TRBV18,CASSPPRQGANTGELFF,TGTGCCAGCTCACCACCTAGACAGGGGGCGAACACCGGGGAGCTGTTTTTT
NA,TRBJ2-3,few,TRBV7-9,CASSVLESTDTQYF,TGTGCCAGCAGCGTCCTAGAAAGCACAGATACGCAGTATTTT
NA,TRBJ1-5,NA,TRBV27,CASSLGRGVGINQPQHF,TGTGCCAGCAGTTTAGGACGCGGGGTGGGGATAAATCAGCCCCAGCATTTT
NA,TRBJ1-5,few,TRBV30,CAWTTGQLFGPQHF,TGTGCCTGGACCACCGGACAGCTATTTGGTCCCCAGCATTTT
NA,TRBJ1-1,NA,TRBV2,CASNRGSENTEAFF,TGTGCCAGCAACCGAGGATCAGAGAACACTGAAGCTTTCTTT
NA,TRBJ2-3,NA,TRBV4-3,CASSQEASADTQYF,TGCGCCAGCAGCCAAGAGGCTAGCGCGGATACGCAGTATTTT
NA,TRBJ1-2,NA,TRBV4-3,CASSSGRDSLYGYTF,TGCGCCAGCAGCAGTGGTAGGGACTCACTCTATGGCTACACCTTC
NA,TRBJ2-2,NA,TRBV7-3,CASSLTLGSTGELFF,TGTGCCAGCAGCTTAACGTTGGGATCCACCGGGGAGCTGTTTTTT
NA,TRBJ1-1,NA,TRBV5-1,CASSLGGRLTEAFF,TGCGCCAGCAGCTTAGGGGGGCGGTTGACTGAAGCTTTCTTT
TRBD2,TRBJ2-3,NA,TRBV18,CASSLTSGTEYF,TGTGCCAGCTCCCTAACTAGCGGGACGGAGTATTTT
NA,TRBJ2-1,NA,TRBV5-1,CASSLSPNEQFF,TGCGCCAGCAGCTTGTCTCCCAATGAGCAGTTCTTC
TRBD2,TRBJ2-5,NA,TRBV2,CASSEGTSGYQETQYF,TGTGCCAGCAGTGAAGGGACTAGCGGATACCAAGAGACCCAGTACTTC
NA,TRBJ1-2,many,TRBV28,CASSSAGHQNYGYTF,TGTGCCAGCAGTAGCGCGGGACACCAAAACTATGGCTACACCTTC
NA,TRBJ2-1,NA,TRBV29-1,CSVTWMGSWNEQFF,TGCAGCGTCACCTGGATGGGGTCCTGGAATGAGCAGTTCTTC
TRBD2,TRBJ2-1,NA,TRBV2,CASSGTSGGEGEQFF,TGTGCCAGCAGTGGGACTAGCGGTGGGGAAGGTGAGCAGTTCTTC
NA,TRBJ1-3,once,TRBV5-6,CASSLSPDTIYF,TGTGCCAGCAGCCTGTCACCTGACACCATATATTTT
NA,TRBJ2-3,NA,TRBV28,CASSLGVGRDTQYF,TGTGCCAGCAGTTTAGGCGTCGGAAGGGATACGCAGTATTTT
NA,TRBJ1-1,NA,TRBV28,CASSPWTGLGAFF,TGTGCCAGCAGTCCATGGACGGGTTTGGGAGCTTTCTTT
NA,TRBJ1-4,NA,TRBV12-2,CASRLERARDGEKLFF,TGTGCAAGTCGCTTAGAACGGGCCAGGGATGGTGAAAAACTGTTTTTT
NA,TRBJ1-2,NA,TRBV11-2,CASSLGRASGGYTF,TGTGCCAGCAGCTTAGGTCGGGCGAGCGGTGGCTACACCTTC
NA,TRBJ1-5,NA,TRBV2,CASSGTGNSNQPQHF,TGTGCCAGCAGTGGGACGGGGAATAGCAATCAGCCCCAGCATTTT
TRBD2,TRBJ2-1,NA,TRBV11-2,CASSLAGSTGGLHNEQFF,TGTGCCAGCAGCTTAGCGGGCTCGACGGGAGGACTACACAATGAGCAGTTCTTC
NA,TRBJ2-5,NA,TRBV11-2,CASSLGLQETQYF,TGTGCCAGCAGCTTAGGACTGCAAGAGACCCAGTACTTC
NA,TRBJ2-2,NA,TRBV11-2,CASSRHRNGELFF,TGTGCCAGCAGCCGTCACCGTAACGGGGAGCTGTTTTTT
TRBD2,TRBJ2-2,NA,TRBV2,CASRTGTSGRQSGELFF,TGTGCCAGCAGGACCGGGACTAGCGGGAGACAATCCGGGGAGCTGTTTTTT
NA,TRBJ1-2,NA,TRBV27,CASSLIHGNGYTF,TGTGCCAGCAGTTTAATTCACGGAAATGGCTACACCTTC
TRBD1,TRBJ1-2,NA,TRBV19,CATRTGQAIYGYTF,TGTGCCACCCGGACAGGGCAAGCAATTTATGGCTACACCTTC
NA,TRBJ2-1,NA,TRBV27,CASSLSGTEVTLKFF,TGTGCCAGCAGTTTGTCGGGAACCGAGGTAACCTTAAAGTTCTTC
NA,TRBJ2-7,NA,TRBV2,CASSEVLVRGSSYEQYF,TGTGCCAGCAGTGAAGTGCTGGTGAGGGGGAGCTCCTACGAGCAGTACTTC
NA,TRBJ2-2,NA,TRBV6-6,CASSAENTGELFF,TGTGCCAGCAGCGCGGAGAACACCGGGGAGCTGTTTTTT
NA,TRBJ1-1,NA,TRBV6-1,CASSADSFTEAFF,TGTGCCAGCAGTGCCGACAGCTTCACTGAAGCTTTCTTT
NA,TRBJ1-1,NA,TRBV5-1,CASSLELWGQRTEAFF,TGCGCCAGCAGCTTGGAATTGTGGGGACAACGGACTGAAGCTTTCTTT
NA,TRBJ2-7,few,TRBV19,CASSIVGGLGLYEQYF,TGTGCCAGTAGTATAGTAGGCGGCCTTGGCCTGTACGAGCAGTACTTC
NA,TRBJ2-1,NA,TRBV7-3,CASSLTSETREQFF,TGTGCCAGCAGCTTAACTAGTGAGACCCGTGAGCAGTTCTTC
NA,TRBJ2-7,NA,TRBV5-1,CASSLGQSYEQYF,TGCGCCAGCAGCTTGGGACAATCCTACGAGCAGTACTTC
NA,TRBJ1-2,NA,TRBV2,CASAGTGLTGYTF,TGTGCCAGCGCTGGGACGGGACTAACAGGCTACACCTTC
NA,TRBJ2-5,NA,TRBV28,CASRVAETQYF,TGTGCCAGCAGGGTAGCAGAGACCCAGTACTTC
NA,TRBJ2-7,NA,TRBV5-1,CASSPDGFYEQYF,TGCGCCAGCAGCCCGGACGGTTTCTACGAGCAGTACTTC
NA,TRBJ1-1,NA,TRBV30,CAWSERWPPAFF,TGTGCCTGGAGTGAGAGGTGGCCTCCAGCTTTCTTT
TRBD1,TRBJ2-5,once,TRBV7-3,CASSWTGPGEAQYF,TGTGCCAGCAGCTGGACAGGGCCTGGTGAGGCCCAGTACTTC
NA,TRBJ1-1,NA,TRBV6-1,CASSEKGAIVTEAFF,TGTGCCAGCAGTGAAAAAGGGGCGATCGTGACTGAAGCTTTCTTT
NA,TRBJ2-1,NA,TRBV5-6,CASSQGLYNEQFF,TGTGCCAGCAGCCAGGGACTCTACAATGAGCAGTTCTTC
NA,TRBJ2-1,NA,TRBV19,CASSQDKSSYNEQFF,TGTGCCAGTAGTCAGGACAAAAGCTCCTACAATGAGCAGTTCTTC
NA,TRBJ2-7,few,TRBV29-1,CSVGRGSYEQYF,TGCAGCGTTGGGCGGGGATCCTACGAGCAGTACTTC
NA,TRBJ2-7,many,TRBV2,CASSVFTGRSYEQYF,TGTGCCAGCAGTGTGTTTACAGGGCGATCCTACGAGCAGTACTTC